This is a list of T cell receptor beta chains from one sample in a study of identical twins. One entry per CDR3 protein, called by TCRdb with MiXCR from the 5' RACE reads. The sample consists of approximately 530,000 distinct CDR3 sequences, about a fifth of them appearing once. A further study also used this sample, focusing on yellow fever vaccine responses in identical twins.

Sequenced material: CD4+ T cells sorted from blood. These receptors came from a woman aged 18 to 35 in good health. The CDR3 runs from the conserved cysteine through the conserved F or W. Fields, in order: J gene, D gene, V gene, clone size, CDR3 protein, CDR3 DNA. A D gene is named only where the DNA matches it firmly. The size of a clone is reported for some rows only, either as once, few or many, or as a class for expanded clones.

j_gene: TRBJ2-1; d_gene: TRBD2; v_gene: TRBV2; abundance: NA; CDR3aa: CASSERLAGGLGGEQFF; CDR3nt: TGTGCCAGCAGTGAAAGACTAGCGGGGGGGCTGGGTGGTGAGCAGTTCTTC
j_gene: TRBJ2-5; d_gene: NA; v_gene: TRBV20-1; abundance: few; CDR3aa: CSARGGTARGEETQYF; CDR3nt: TGCAGTGCCCGGGGGGGGACAGCCAGGGGGGAAGAGACCCAGTACTTC
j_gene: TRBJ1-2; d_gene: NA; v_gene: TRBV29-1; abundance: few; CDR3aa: CSVGQAANYGYTF; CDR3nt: TGCAGCGTTGGCCAGGCGGCTAACTATGGCTACACCTTC
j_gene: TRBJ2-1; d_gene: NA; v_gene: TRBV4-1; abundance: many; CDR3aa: CASSQDRLGNEQFF; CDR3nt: TGCGCCAGCAGCCAAGACCGGTTGGGCAATGAGCAGTTCTTC
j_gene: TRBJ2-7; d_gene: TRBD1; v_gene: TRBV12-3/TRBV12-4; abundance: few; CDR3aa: CASTRDRVSPEQYF; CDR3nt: TGTGCCAGCACTAGGGACAGGGTTTCCCCCGAGCAGTACTTC
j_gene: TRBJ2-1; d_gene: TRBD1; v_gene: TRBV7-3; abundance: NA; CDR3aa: CASRKTGGVGSYNEQFF; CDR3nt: TGTGCCAGCAGAAAGACAGGGGGGGTTGGATCCTACAATGAGCAGTTCTTC
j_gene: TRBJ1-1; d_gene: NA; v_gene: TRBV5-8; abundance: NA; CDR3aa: CASSLELVVGAEAFF; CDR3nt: TGTGCCAGCAGCTTGGAACTTGTGGTTGGGGCTGAAGCTTTCTTT
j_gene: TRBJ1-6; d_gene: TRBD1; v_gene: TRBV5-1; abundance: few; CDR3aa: CASSLTGQANSPLHF; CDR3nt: TGCGCCAGCAGCTTAACGGGACAGGCTAATTCACCCCTCCACTTT
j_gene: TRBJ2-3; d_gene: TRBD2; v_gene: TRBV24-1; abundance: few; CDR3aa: CATSGAAGGLTDTQYF; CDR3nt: TGTGCCACCAGTGGCGCGGCGGGGGGGCTTACAGATACGCAGTATTTT
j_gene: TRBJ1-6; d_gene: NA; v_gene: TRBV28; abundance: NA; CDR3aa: CASSLLATLSDNSPLHF; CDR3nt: TGTGCCAGCAGTTTACTTGCAACACTAAGTGACAATTCACCCCTCCACTTT
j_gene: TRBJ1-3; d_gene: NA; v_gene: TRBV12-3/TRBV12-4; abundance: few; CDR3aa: CASNRGVGGNTIYF; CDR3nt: TGTGCCAGCAACAGAGGGGTTGGGGGAAACACCATATATTTT
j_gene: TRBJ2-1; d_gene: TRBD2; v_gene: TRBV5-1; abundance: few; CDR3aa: CASSLRAGGGSSYNEQFF; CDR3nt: TGCGCCAGCAGCTTGAGGGCGGGAGGGGGGAGCTCCTACAATGAGCAGTTCTTC
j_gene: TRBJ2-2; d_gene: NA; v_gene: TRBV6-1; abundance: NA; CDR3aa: CASSRARGQGSGGELFF; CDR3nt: TGTGCCAGCAGTAGGGCCCGCGGGCAGGGTAGTGGCGGGGAGCTGTTTTTT
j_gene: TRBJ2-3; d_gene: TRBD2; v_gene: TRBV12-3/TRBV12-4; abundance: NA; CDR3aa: CASSLGLGLATTDMQYF; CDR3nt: TGTGCCAGCAGTTTGGGGTTGGGACTAGCGACCACAGATATGCAGTATTTT
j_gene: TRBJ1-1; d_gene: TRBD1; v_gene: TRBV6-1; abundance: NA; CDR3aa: CASSRGGGGDTEAFF; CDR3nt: TGTGCCAGCAGCCGAGGGGGCGGGGGGGACACTGAAGCTTTCTTT
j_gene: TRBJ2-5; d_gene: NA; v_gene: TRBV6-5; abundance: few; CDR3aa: CASSYSWNQETQYF; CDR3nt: TGTGCCAGCAGTTACTCATGGAACCAAGAGACCCAGTACTTC
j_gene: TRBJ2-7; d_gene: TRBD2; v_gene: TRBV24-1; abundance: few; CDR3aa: CATSGASGRSTGDKQYF; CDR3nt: TGTGCCACCAGTGGTGCTAGCGGGAGGTCCACCGGGGATAAGCAGTACTTC
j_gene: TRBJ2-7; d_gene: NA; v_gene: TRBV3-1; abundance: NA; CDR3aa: CASSPRSGPTYEQYF; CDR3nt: TGTGCCAGCAGCCCGCGTTCGGGGCCCACCTACGAGCAGTACTTC
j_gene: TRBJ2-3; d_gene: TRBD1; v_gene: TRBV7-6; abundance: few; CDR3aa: CASSFPTGARDTQYF; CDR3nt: TGTGCCAGCAGCTTCCCGACAGGGGCAAGAGATACGCAGTATTTT
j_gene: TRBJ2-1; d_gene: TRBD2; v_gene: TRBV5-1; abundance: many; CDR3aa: CASSFGLAGIDEQFF; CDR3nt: TGCGCCAGCAGCTTTGGACTAGCGGGGATTGATGAGCAGTTCTTC
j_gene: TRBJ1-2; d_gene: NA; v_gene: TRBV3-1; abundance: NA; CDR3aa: CASSQEAQGRYGYTF; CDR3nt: TGTGCCAGCAGCCAAGAAGCGCAGGGGCGGTATGGCTACACCTTC
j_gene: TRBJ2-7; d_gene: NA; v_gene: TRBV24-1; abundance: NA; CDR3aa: CATSDLLNEQYF; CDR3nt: TGTGCCACCAGTGATTTGCTTAACGAGCAGTACTTC
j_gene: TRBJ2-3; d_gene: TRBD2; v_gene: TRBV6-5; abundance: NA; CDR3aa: CASSYSSGRGTDTQYF; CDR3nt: TGTGCCAGCAGTTACTCGTCCGGGAGGGGCACAGATACGCAGTATTTT
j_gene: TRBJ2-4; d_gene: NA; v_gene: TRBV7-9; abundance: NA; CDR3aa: CASSYPASADIQYF; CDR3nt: TGTGCCAGCAGCTACCCGGCGTCAGCGGACATTCAGTACTTC
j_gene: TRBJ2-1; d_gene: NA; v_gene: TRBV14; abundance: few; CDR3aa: CASSQDLSLAYEQFF; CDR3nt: TGTGCCAGCAGCCAAGATCTAAGCCTAGCGTATGAGCAGTTCTTC
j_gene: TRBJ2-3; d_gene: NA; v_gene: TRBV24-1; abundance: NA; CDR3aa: CATSVSGYTDTQYF; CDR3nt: TGTGCCACCAGTGTTTCGGGGTACACAGATACGCAGTATTTT
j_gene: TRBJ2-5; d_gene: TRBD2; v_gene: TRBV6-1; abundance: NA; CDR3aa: CASSTGLAGVQETQYF; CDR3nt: TGTGCCAGCAGTACAGGACTAGCGGGGGTTCAAGAGACCCAGTACTTC
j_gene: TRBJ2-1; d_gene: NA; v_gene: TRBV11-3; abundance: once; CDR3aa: CASSPSGLENEQFF; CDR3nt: TGTGCCAGCAGCCCATCTGGCCTAGAGAATGAGCAGTTCTTC
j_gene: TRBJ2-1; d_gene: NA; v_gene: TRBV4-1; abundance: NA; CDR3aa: CASGWDWFYNEQFF; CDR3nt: TGCGCCAGCGGATGGGACTGGTTCTACAATGAGCAGTTCTTC